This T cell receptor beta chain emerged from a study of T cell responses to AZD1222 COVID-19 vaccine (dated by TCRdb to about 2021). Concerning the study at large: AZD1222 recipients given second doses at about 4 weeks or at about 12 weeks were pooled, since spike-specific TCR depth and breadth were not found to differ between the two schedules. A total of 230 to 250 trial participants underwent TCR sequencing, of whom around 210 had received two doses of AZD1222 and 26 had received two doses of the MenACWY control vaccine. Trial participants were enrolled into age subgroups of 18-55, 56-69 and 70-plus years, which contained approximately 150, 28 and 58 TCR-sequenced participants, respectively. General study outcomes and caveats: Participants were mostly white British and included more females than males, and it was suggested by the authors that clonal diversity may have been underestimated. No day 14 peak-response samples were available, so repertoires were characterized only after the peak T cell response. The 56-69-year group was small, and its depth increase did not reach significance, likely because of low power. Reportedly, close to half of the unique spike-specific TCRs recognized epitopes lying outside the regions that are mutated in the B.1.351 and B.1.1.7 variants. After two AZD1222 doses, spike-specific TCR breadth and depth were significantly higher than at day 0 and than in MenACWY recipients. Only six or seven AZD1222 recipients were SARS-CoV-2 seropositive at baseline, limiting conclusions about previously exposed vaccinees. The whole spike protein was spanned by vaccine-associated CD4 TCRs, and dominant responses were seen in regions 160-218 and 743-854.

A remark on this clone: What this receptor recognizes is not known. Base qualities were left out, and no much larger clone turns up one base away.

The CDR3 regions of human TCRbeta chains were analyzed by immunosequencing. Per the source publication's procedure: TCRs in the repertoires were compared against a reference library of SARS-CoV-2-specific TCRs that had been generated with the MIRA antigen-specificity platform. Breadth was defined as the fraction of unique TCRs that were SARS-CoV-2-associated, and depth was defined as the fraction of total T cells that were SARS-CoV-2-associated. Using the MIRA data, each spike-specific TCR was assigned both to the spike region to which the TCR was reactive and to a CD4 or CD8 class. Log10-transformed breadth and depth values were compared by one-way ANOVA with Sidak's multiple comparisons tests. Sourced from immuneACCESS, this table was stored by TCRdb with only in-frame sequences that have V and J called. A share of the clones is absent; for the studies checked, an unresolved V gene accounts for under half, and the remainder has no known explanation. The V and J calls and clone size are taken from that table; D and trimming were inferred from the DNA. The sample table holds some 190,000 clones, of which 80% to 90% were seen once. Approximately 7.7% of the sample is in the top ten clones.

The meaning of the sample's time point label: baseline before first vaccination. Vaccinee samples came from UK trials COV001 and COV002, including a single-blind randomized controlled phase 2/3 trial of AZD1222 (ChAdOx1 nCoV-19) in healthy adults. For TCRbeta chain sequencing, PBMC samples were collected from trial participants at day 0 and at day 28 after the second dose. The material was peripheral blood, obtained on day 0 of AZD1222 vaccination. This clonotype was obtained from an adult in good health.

Here is the DNA: TGCAGCGTTGTACTAGCGGTCTCCTACGAGCAGTACTTC. Its translation is CSVVLAVSYEQYF. The sequence is built from TRBV29-1 and TRBJ2-7; 8 central bases correspond to TRBD2. The cysteine opens and the phenylalanine closes a CDR3 of 13 amino acids. Only the CDR3 DNA stays, 39 bases, in frame from base 1. In the germline V gene, CDR1 corresponds to SQVTM and CDR2 to ANQGSEA. Trimmed from V: 4 bases; trimmed from J: 0 bases; junction bases lacking a gene match: 2.